Sequencing of this TCR beta chain was carried out in a study of sequential checkpoint blockade in melanoma (dated by TCRdb to the late 2010s). Looking at the study overall: Using 1:1 randomization, the trial assigned patients either to first-line nivolumab followed by ipilimumab (arm A) or to ipilimumab followed by nivolumab (arm B). Maintenance nivolumab came after both trial sequences. The full study reports these points: The model for predicting response that combines TCR metrics with mutation burden needs to be validated in larger, independent patient cohorts.

The treatment or condition label on this specimen signifies: randomized to nivolumab then ipilimumab (arm A) or the reverse (arm B). None of the trial patients had been given prior DNA-damaging chemotherapy. Live CD3+CD8+ cells negative for CD19 and CD56 were sorted from thawed PBMCs on a FACS Aria II flow cytometer. The samples were obtained from melanoma patients enrolled in CheckMate 064, an open-label, randomized phase II trial testing sequential checkpoint blockade. Peripheral blood mononuclear cells were collected by leukapheresis, purified using Ficoll-Paque, and frozen in human serum containing around 10% DMSO. Purity of sorted blood CD3+CD8+ cells was verified at >98% immediately after sorting, followed by DNA extraction. The immunoSEQ Assay was used to immunosequence TCRbeta CDR3 regions from genomic DNA. Genomic DNA was amplified by bias-controlled multiplex PCR before high-throughput sequencing. The original methods were these. To quantify the absolute abundance of each unique TCRbeta CDR3 region, the sequences were collapsed and filtered. Clonality, defined as 1 minus Pielou's evenness, was calculated using only productive rearrangements. A previously published method was used to identify clones with significantly greater frequencies in on-treatment samples than in baseline samples. Not all clones reach the TCRdb copy of this immuneACCESS table, which keeps in-frame sequences only. Checked studies attribute under half of the gap to unresolved V genes and leave the rest unexplained. V, J and clone size were drawn from that table, and D and trimming were deduced from the DNA. Recorded for this sample are roughly 6,000 clones; about half of them occurred a single time. The ten top clones hold around 27% of the sample.

Germline trimming amounts to 3 bases on V and 2 bases on J, with 9 as the count of junction bases outside the gene matches. Reading from cysteine to phenylalanine, the CDR3 counts 16 amino acids. Just CDR3 DNA is preserved here, 48 bases in frame from base 1. From the germline V gene, CDR1 is SGDLS and CDR2 is YYNGEE. Turning to this clone: The antigen this receptor binds is unknown. Qualities for individual bases were not recorded, and no much larger clone is one base off.

The chain uses TRBV9 and TRBJ2-3; 7 bases in the middle match TRBD2. The receptor was isolated from a human patient with melanoma. Some clones in this sample may be carry-over from other donors' samples. The input for sequencing was CD8+ T cells sorted from blood (inferred from file names), taken from a patient given nivolumab and ipilimumab in sequence. The CDR3 reads as follows: CASSAQGRGYTDTQYF. Here is the DNA: TGTGCCAGCAGCGCCCAAGGGAGGGGCTACACAGATACGCAGTATTTT.